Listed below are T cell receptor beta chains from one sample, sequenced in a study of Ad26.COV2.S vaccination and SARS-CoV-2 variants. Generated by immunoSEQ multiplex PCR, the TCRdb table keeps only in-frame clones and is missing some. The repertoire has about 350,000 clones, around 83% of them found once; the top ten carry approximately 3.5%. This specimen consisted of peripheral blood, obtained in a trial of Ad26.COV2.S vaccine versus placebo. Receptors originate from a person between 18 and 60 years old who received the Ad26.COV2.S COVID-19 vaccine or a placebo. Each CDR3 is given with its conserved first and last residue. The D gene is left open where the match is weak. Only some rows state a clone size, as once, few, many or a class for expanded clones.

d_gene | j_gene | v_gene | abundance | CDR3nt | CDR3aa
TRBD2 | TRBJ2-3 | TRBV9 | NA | TGTGCCAGCAGCTTAAGACTAGCGACTAGCACAGATACGCAGTATTTT | CASSLRLATSTDTQYF
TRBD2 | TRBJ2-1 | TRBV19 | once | TGTGCCAGTAGTATAGACGAGCGGGGGGCTGAAGGGGATGAGCAGTTCTTC | CASSIDERGAEGDEQFF
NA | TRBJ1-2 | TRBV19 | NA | TGTGCCAGTAGGTCCTTCAGGGAAGGCTACACCTTC | CASRSFREGYTF
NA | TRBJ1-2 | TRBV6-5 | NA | TGTGCCAGCAGCTTCCGGGACGGTAACTATGGCTACACCTTC | CASSFRDGNYGYTF
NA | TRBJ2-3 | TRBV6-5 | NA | TGTGCCAGCAGAAGCGGTTATGGCACAGATACGCAGTATTTT | CASRSGYGTDTQYF
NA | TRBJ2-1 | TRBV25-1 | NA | TGTGCCAGCAGTGCCCGCGCCTACAATGAGCAGTTCTTC | CASSARAYNEQFF
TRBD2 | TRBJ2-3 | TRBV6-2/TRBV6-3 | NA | TGTGCCAGCAGTTTCAGGACTAGCGGGGGGGTAGATACGCAGTATTTT | CASSFRTSGGVDTQYF
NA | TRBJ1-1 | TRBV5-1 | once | TGCGCCAGCAGCCCCTTACAGGGTTTCACTGAAGCTTTCTTT | CASSPLQGFTEAFF
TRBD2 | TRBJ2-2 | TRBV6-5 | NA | TGTGCCAGCCGACTAGCGTACTCAGACACCGGGGAGCTGTTTTTT | CASRLAYSDTGELFF
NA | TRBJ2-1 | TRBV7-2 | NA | TGTGCCAGCAGCCCAACCCAGGGGCGTGGGTATGAGCAGTTCTTC | CASSPTQGRGYEQFF
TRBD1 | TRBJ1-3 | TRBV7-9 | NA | TGTGCCAGCAGCTTAGGGGACAGCCCCTCAAACACCATATATTTT | CASSLGDSPSNTIYF
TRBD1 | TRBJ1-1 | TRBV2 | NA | TGTGCCAGCATGAGGCGCCGGGACAGTGAAGCTTTCTTT | CASMRRRDSEAFF
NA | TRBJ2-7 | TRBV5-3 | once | TGTGCCAGAAGCTTTCCCGTGGTTGGCGAGCAGTACTTC | CARSFPVVGEQYF
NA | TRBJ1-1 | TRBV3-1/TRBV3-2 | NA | TGTGCCAGCAGCCGGGGGAGAACTGAAGCTTTCTTT | CASSRGRTEAFF
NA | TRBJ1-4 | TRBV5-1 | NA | TGCGCCACCTCGGTCCAGCCTAATGAAAAACTGTTTTTT | CATSVQPNEKLFF
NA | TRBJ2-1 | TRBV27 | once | TGTGCCAGCAGTACGTGGGGCGGGTCGATGGATGAGCAGTTCTTC | CASSTWGGSMDEQFF
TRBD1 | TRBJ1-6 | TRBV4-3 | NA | TGCGCCAGCAGCCAAGGGGGACAGGGGGCGGATTCACCCCTCCACTTT | CASSQGGQGADSPLHF
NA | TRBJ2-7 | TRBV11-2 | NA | TGTGCCAGCAGCTTATCTTTTCTAGCTGGGGCCTACGAGCAGTACTTC | CASSLSFLAGAYEQYF
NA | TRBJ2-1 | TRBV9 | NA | TGTGCCAGCAGCCGTACCCCGCACTTAGCAGCGAACAATGAGCAGTTCTTC | CASSRTPHLAANNEQFF
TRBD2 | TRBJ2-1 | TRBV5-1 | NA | TGCGCCAGCAGCTCCGCTCGGACTAGCGGGGCGTCAAATGAGCAGTTCTTC | CASSSARTSGASNEQFF